These 16 T cell receptor beta chains originate from one sample sequenced in a study of T cell repertoires in cytomegalovirus infection. MiXCR, applied by TCRdb to the reads, yields one record per CDR3 protein. The table shows 300,000 or so distinct CDR3 sequences, with 25% occurring only once. Their cognate antigens are unknown. The source material was cultured PBMCs, sampled from culture after CMV antigen stimulation. The source of these receptors is a human donor in good health (CMV status not recorded). Some clones in this sample may be carry-over from other donors' samples.

This chain connects TRBV20-1 to TRBJ1-6; a possible D gene is TRBD1 (6 bases). With 3 bases removed from V and 8 bases from J, the gap between germline ends came to 14 bases. The CDR3 sequence is 14 residues long. Looked up from germline, CDR1 is DFQATT and CDR2 is SNEGSKA (reference sequence). CDR3 region: CSASTGKKDSPLHF. In nucleotides, the CDR3 is TGCAGTGCTAGTACAGGGAAGAAGGATTCACCCCTCCACTTT.

This clonotype was picked up many times. This sequence joins TRBV4-3 and TRBJ2-2; possible D gene TRBD2, 5 bases. V lost 0 bases and J lost 8, with 13 bases in between. Germline V CDR1 and CDR2: LGHNA, YSLEER. CDR3 length: 15 amino acids. The CDR3, as DNA: TGCGCCAGCAGCCAAGATAGGACTGCCTGGGGGGAGCTGTTTTTT. The encoded protein is CASSQDRTAWGELFF.

This clonotype appeared many times. The gene calls are TRBV7-2 and TRBJ1-1; 10 nucleotides match TRBD1. CDR1 and CDR2 (germline): SGHTA, FQGNSA. The trim removed 5 bases at V and 5 bases at J, leaving 2 bases unmatched. The CDR3 is 13 residues long. The CDR3 coding sequence is TGTGCCAGCAGCCCGGGACAGGGGACTGAAGCTTTCTTT. It translates to CASSPGQGTEAFF.

The rearrangement joins TRBV20-1 to TRBJ2-3; D not certain. The CDR3 totals 15 residues. Germline V gene sequence: CDR1 DFQATT, CDR2 SNEGSKA (reference sequence). V was clipped by 7 bases and J by 2 bases, with 19 bases between them. The CDR3 here is CSVTPPAASTDTQYF. CDR3 nucleotides: TGCAGTGTTACCCCCCCAGCCGCGTCCACAGATACGCAGTATTTT.

The genes are TRBV27 and TRBJ2-7; the match to TRBD2 covers 9 bases. This CDR3 region has 15 residues. Looked up from germline, CDR1 is MNHEY and CDR2 is SMNVEV (reference sequence). The V and J ends lost 0 bases and 2 bases, in that order; junction bases with no gene match: 2. CDR3 in amino acids: CASSLSLAGTYEQYF. The DNA of the CDR3 is TGTGCCAGCAGTTTATCGCTAGCGGGAACCTACGAGCAGTACTTC.

The table lists this clonotype with a few counts. In DNA, the CDR3 is TGTGCCAGCAGTTCCCGGATGACACTTACCACCGGGGAGCTGTTTTTT. Amino acid sequence: CASSSRMTLTTGELFF. The rearrangement uses TRBV12-3 or TRBV12-4 and TRBJ2-2; D unclear. CDR3 length: 16 amino acids. V was clipped by 4 bases and J by 4 bases, with 16 bases between them.

The rearrangement links TRBV6-5 to TRBJ2-7, with 7 bases identical to TRBD1. This CDR3 contains 14 residues. Germline V gene lookup returns CDR1 MNHEY and CDR2 SVGAGI. V lost 6 bases, J lost 2 bases, and 7 bases stayed unmatched. The CDR3 reads CASSISRGTYEQYV. CDR3 DNA sequence: TGTGCCAGCAGCATAAGCAGGGGGACCTACGAGCAGTACGTC.

V gene TRBV4-1 combines with J gene TRBJ1-5, with D uncertain. This CDR3 comprises 13 residues. V was shortened by 0 bases and J by 7 bases, with 7 bases between the two germline ends. Germline assignment: CDR1 MGHRA and CDR2 YSYEKL. Written as DNA, the CDR3 is TGCGCCAGCAGCCAAGATGGGGTACAGCCCCAGCATTTT. This codes for CASSQDGVQPQHF.

This clonotype was found a few times. This CDR3 reads CAISGGLAVNTGELFF. CDR3 in DNA: TGTGCCATCAGTGGGGGACTAGCGGTCAACACCGGGGAGCTGTTTTTT. V is TRBV10-3 and J is TRBJ2-2; TRBD2 agrees at 11 bases. Unmatched junction bases numbered 3, after V lost 4 bases and J lost 2 bases. This CDR3 is built from 16 residues. Germline assignment: CDR1 ENHRY and CDR2 SYGVKD.

The V and J genes are TRBV4-2 and TRBJ2-3; TRBD1 matches 10 bases. CDR3 size: 18 residues. The germline V gene encodes CDR1 LGHNA and CDR2 YNFKEQ. Trimming took 4 bases from V and 2 from J; bases not matched to a gene: 12. CDR3 loop: CASSRSLTGGGNTDTQYF. CDR3 DNA: TGTGCCAGCAGCCGCAGCTTGACAGGGGGCGGGAACACAGATACGCAGTATTTT.

The chain uses TRBV12-3 or TRBV12-4 and TRBJ2-1; weak D call: TRBD2 (5 bases). The CDR3 runs 13 residues. V lost 2 bases and J 12 bases, leaving 14 bases between the germline ends. Here the CDR3 reads CASSLRTEDPQFF. In DNA, the CDR3 is TGTGCCAGCAGTTTAAGGACGGAGGATCCGCAGTTCTTC.

In the case of this clonotype: At one of its ends the junction is not consistent with the germline gene, which may arise from a read error. The rearrangement links TRBV6-1 to TRBJ2-1; 11 bases fit TRBD2. CDR3 size: 15 residues. Germline values: CDR1 MNHNS, CDR2 SASEGT. Here the CDR3 DNA reads TGTGCCAGCCTCCCTGGGGCTAGCGGGAGGAATGAGCGGTTCTTC. Translating gives CASLPGASGRNERFF.

The chain joins TRBV27 to TRBJ1-4; D is unresolved. Germline loops: CDR1 MNHEY, CDR2 SMNVEV (reference sequence). The CDR3 is made up of 13 amino acids. V lost 2 bases to trimming and J lost 4 bases, with 5 bases between them. CDR3 bases: TGTGCCAGCAGTTTAGGGAGTAATGAAAAACTGTTTTTT. Translation: CASSLGSNEKLFF.

The chain carries TRBV15 and TRBJ2-7, with 12 bases fitting TRBD1. V trimming: 1 base; J trimming: 7 bases; junction bases outside the gene matches: 8. Per germline, CDR1 LNHNV and CDR2 YYDKDF (reference sequence). This CDR3 region has 16 residues. The DNA of the CDR3 is TGTGCCACCAGCAGAGCCCGGGACAGGGGGCTGAGGGAGCAGTACGTC. Amino acid sequence: CATSRARDRGLREQYV.

This clonotype was seen only a few times. The J gene is TRBJ2-1, the V gene TRBV7-9; 10 nucleotides line up with TRBD2. Germline lookup yields CDR1 SEHNR and CDR2 FQNEAQ (reference sequence). This CDR3 is 17 amino acids long. V was pared by 1 base and J by 7 bases, with 10 bases of the junction left unmatched. The CDR3 nucleotides read TGTGCCAGCAGCTTAGGCGCAGCGGGAGGGCCAAAGAATGAGCAGTTCTTC. It specifies CASSLGAAGGPKNEQFF.

This clonotype appeared a few times. The V gene is TRBV7-6, the J gene TRBJ2-5; TRBD2 aligns across 10 bases. With V trimmed by 1 base and J by 1 base, 6 bases remained unmatched. Germline assignment: CDR1 SGHVS and CDR2 FNYEAQ. CDR3 length: 17 amino acids. CDR3 protein: CASSLGPAGGFQETQYF. The CDR3 nucleotides read TGTGCCAGCAGCTTAGGGCCAGCGGGAGGGTTCCAAGAGACCCAGTACTTC.